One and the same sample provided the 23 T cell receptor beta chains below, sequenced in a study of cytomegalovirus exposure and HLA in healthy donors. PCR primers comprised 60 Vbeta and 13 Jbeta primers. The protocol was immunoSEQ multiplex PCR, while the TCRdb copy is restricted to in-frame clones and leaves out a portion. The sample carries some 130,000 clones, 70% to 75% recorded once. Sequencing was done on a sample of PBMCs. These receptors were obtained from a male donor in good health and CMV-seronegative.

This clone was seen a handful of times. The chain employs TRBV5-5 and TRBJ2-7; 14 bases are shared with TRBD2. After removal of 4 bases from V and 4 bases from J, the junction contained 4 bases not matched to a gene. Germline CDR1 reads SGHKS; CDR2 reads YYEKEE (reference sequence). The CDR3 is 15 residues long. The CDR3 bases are TGTGCCAGCAGCGCCAGACTAGCGGGGGGGTACGAGCAGTACTTC. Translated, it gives CASSARLAGGYEQYF.

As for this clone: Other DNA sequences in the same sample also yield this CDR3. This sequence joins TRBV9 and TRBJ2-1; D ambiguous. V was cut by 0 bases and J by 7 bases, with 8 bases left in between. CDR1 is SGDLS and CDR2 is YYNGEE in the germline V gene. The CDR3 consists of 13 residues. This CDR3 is CASSVASGNEQFF. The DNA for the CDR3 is TGTGCCAGCAGCGTAGCTAGTGGTAATGAGCAGTTCTTC.

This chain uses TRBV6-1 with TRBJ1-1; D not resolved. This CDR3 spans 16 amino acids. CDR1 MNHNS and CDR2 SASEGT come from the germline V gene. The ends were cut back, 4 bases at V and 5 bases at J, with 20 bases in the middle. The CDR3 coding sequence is TGTGCCAGCAGTGCCCCAAGTGTTCGGGGTTGGACTGAAGCTTTCTTT. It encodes CASSAPSVRGWTEAFF.

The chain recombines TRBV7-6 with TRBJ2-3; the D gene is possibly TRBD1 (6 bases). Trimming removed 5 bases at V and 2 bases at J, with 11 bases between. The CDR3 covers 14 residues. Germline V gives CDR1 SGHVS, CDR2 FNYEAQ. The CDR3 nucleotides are TGTGCCAGCAGCACGACAGGACTCACAGATACGCAGTATTTT. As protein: CASSTTGLTDTQYF.

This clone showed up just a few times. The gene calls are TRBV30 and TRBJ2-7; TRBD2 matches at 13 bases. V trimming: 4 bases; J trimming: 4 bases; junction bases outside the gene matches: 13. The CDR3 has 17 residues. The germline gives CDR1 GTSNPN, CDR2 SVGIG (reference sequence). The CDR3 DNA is TGTGCCTGGACCCCCGGACTAGCGGGGGCCGTTCTTTACGAGCAGTACTTC. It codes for CAWTPGLAGAVLYEQYF.

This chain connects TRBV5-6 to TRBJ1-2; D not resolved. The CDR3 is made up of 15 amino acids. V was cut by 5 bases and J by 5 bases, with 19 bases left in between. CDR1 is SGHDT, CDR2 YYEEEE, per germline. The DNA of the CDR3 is TGTGCCAGCAGGGGGAGAGGGATGCTGACGTATGGCTACACCTTC. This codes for CASRGRGMLTYGYTF. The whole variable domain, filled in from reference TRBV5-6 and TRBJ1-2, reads DAGVTQSPTHLIKTRGQQVTLRCSPKSGHDTVSWYQQALGQGPQFIFQYYEEEERQRGNFPDRFSGHQFPNYSSELNVNALLLGDSALYLCASRGRGMLTYGYTFGSGTRLTVV.

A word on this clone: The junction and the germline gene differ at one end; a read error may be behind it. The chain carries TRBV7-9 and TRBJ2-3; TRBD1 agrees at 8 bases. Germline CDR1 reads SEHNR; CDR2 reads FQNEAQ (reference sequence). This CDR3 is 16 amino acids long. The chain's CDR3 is CSSSLSSGGGTDTQYF. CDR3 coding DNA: TGTTCCAGCAGCTTATCGTCAGGGGGCGGCACAGATACGCAGTATTTT.

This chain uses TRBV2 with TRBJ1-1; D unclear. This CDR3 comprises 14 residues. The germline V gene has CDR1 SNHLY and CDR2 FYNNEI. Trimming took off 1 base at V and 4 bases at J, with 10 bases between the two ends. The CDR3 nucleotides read TGTGCCAGCAGTGAAGTTGTCCGAGGCACTGAAGCTTTCTTT. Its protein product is CASSEVVRGTEAFF.

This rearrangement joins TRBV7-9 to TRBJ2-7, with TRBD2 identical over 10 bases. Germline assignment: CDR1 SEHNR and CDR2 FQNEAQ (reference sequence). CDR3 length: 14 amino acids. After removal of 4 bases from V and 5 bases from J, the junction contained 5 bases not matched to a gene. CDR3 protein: CASSSDGLADEQYF. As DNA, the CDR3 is TGTGCCAGCAGCTCCGACGGACTAGCGGACGAGCAGTACTTC.

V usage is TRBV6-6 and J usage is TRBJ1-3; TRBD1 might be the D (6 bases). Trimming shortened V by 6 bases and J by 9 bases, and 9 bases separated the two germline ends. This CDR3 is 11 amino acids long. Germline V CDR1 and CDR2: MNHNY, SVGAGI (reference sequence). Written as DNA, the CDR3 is TGTGCCAGCAGGCGAGGGGGCACCATATATTTT. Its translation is CASRRGGTIYF.

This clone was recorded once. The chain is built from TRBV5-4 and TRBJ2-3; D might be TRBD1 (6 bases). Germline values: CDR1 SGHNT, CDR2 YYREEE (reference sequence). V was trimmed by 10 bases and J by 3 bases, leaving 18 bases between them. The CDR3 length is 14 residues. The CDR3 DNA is TGTGCCTTCCAGGCAGGGGTTTCTACAGATACGCAGTATTTT. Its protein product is CAFQAGVSTDTQYF.

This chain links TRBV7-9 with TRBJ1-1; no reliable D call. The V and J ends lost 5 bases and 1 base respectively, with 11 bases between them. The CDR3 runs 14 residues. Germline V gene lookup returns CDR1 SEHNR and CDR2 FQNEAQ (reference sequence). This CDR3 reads CASSRGAENTEAFF. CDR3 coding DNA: TGTGCCAGCAGCCGAGGTGCAGAGAACACTGAAGCTTTCTTT.

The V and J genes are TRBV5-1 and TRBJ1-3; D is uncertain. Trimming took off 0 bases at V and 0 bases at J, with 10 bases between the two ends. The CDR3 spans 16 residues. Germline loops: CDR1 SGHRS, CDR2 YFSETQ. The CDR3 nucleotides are TGCGCCAGCAGCTTGGCGCCGGGAGACTCTGGAAACACCATATATTTT. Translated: CASSLAPGDSGNTIYF.

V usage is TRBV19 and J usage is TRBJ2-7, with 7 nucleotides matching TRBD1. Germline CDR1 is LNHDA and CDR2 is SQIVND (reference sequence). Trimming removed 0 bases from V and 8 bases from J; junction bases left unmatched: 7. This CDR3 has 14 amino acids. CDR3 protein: CASSIDPGTVKQYF. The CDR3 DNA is TGTGCCAGTAGTATAGACCCCGGGACAGTCAAGCAGTACTTC.

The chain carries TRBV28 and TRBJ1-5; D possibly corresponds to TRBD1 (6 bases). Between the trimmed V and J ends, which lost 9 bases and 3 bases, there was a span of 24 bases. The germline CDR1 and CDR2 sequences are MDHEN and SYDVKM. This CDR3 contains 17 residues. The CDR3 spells CASRTVGRGGHNQPQHF. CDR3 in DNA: TGTGCCAGTCGGACTGTGGGTAGGGGGGGACACAATCAGCCCCAGCATTTT.

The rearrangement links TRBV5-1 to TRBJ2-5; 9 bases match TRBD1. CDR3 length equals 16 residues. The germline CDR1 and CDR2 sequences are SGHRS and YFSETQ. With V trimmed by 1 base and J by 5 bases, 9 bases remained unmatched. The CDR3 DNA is TGCGCCAGCAGCTTGACCACAGGACAGGGGAAGGAGACCCAGTACTTC. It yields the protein CASSLTTGQGKETQYF.

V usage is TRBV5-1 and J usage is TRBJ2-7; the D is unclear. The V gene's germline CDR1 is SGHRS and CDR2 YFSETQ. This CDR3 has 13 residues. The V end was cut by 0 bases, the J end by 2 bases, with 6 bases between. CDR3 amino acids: CASSLAAPYEQYF. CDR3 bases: TGCGCCAGCAGCTTGGCAGCGCCCTACGAGCAGTACTTC.

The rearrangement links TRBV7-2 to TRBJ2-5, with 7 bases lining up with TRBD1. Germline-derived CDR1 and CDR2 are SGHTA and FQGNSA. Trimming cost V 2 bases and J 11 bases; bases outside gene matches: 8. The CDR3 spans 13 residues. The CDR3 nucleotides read TGTGCCAGCAGCTTAAAGGGGGCGATTGAGCAGTACTTC. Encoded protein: CASSLKGAIEQYF.

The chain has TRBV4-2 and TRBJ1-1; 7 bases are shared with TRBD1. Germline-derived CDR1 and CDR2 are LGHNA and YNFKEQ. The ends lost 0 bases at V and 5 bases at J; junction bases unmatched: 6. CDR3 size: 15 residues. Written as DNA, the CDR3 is TGTGCCAGCAGCCAAGATCAGGGGGGTCTAACTGAAGCTTTCTTT. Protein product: CASSQDQGGLTEAFF.

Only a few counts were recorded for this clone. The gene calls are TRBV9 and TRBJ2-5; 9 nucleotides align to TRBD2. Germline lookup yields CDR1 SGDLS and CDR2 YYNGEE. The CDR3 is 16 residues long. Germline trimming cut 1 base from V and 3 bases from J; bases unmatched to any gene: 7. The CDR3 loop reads CASSVYAGGPEETQYF. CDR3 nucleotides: TGTGCCAGCAGCGTATACGCGGGAGGGCCGGAAGAGACCCAGTACTTC. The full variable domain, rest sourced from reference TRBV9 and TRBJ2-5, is DSGVTQTPKHLITATGQRVTLRCSPRSGDLSVYWYQQSLDQGLQFLIQYYNGEERAKGNILERFSAQQFPDLHSELNLSSLELGDSALYFCASSVYAGGPEETQYFGPGTRLLVL.

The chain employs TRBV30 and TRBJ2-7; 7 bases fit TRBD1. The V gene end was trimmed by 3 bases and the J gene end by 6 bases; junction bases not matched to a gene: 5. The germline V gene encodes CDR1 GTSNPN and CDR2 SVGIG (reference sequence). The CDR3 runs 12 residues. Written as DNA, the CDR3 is TGTGCCTGGAGACTAGGGGGCGGCGAGCAGTACTTC. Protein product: CAWRLGGGEQYF.

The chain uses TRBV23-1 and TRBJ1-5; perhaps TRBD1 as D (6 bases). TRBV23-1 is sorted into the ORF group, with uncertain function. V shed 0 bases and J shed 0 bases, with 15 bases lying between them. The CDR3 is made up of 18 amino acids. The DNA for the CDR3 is TGCGCCAGCAGTCAATCGAGGACAGAGTTCTATAGCAATCAGCCCCAGCATTTT. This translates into CASSQSRTEFYSNQPQHF.

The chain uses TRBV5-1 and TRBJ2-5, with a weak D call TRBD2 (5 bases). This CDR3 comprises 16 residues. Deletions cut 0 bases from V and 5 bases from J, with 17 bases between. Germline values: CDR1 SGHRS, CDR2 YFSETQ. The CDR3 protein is CASSLGETLAHETQYF. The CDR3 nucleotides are TGCGCCAGCAGCTTGGGGGAGACTCTCGCGCACGAGACCCAGTACTTC.